The clone carrying this T cell receptor (beta chain) was counted a few times. These data originate in a study of blood T cell repertoires in COVID-19. Study context: Material from acute and convalescent COVID-19 was sourced from the United States, Italy and Spain. The analysed material was cDNA or gDNA that came from T cells, B-cell-depleted T cells, or PBMCs.

As originally analysed: Reference gene primer amplification yielded estimated nucleated cell counts. The repertoire was sequenced with immunoSEQ multiplex PCR; TCRdb's copy has only in-frame clones and lacks some. V and J calls and clone size are as listed in that table; D and trimming were resolved from the DNA. The repertoire has under 350,000 clones, 83% of them found once; the top ten carry more than 8%. The sample comprised peripheral blood. The receptor was derived from a woman aged 45 to 65 who had recovered from COVID-19.

For the CDR3, the DNA is TGTGCCAGCAGTTCCCAGGGACTACCACTCTGGGGGCCCCAGCATTTT. Residues: CASSSQGLPLWGPQHF. V and J are TRBV27 and TRBJ1-5; D possibly corresponds to TRBD1 (5 bases). Germline CDR1 reads MNHEY; CDR2 reads SMNVEV (reference sequence). The V end was cut by 4 bases, the J end by 9 bases, with 22 bases between. This CDR3 is 16 amino acids long.